This T cell receptor (beta chain) was identified in a study of cytomegalovirus exposure and HLA in healthy donors. PCR involved 60 Vbeta and 13 Jbeta primers. Clones were sequenced by immunoSEQ multiplex PCR, and TCRdb holds only the in-frame ones, with some missing. Of about 160,000 clones in the sample, about 86% were seen once. V lost 2 bases and J 4 bases, leaving 12 bases between the germline ends. The CDR3 is made up of 14 amino acids. Germline CDR1 SGHRS, CDR2 YFSETQ. The study, taken as a whole, reports: More clonal expansion characterized HLA-associated TCR beta chains than equally common others in a later analysis.

About this clone: Its matching antigen is unknown.

Sequencing was performed on PBMCs. The sequence was collected from a woman in her late teens or twenties in good health and CMV-seronegative. The rearrangement joins TRBV5-1 to TRBJ1-1; weak D call: TRBD1 (5 bases). The CDR3 DNA reads TGCGCCAGCAGCTTCGGGGGGGAAGGCACTGAAGCTTTCTTT. Translating it yields CASSFGGEGTEAFF. The entire variable domain, with the rest obtained from reference TRBV5-1 and TRBJ1-1, is as follows: KAGVTQTPRYLIKTRGQQVTLSCSPISGHRSVSWYQQTPGQGLQFLFEYFSETQRNKGNFPGRFSGRQFSNSRSEMNVSTLELGDSALYLCASSFGGEGTEAFFGQGTRLTVV.